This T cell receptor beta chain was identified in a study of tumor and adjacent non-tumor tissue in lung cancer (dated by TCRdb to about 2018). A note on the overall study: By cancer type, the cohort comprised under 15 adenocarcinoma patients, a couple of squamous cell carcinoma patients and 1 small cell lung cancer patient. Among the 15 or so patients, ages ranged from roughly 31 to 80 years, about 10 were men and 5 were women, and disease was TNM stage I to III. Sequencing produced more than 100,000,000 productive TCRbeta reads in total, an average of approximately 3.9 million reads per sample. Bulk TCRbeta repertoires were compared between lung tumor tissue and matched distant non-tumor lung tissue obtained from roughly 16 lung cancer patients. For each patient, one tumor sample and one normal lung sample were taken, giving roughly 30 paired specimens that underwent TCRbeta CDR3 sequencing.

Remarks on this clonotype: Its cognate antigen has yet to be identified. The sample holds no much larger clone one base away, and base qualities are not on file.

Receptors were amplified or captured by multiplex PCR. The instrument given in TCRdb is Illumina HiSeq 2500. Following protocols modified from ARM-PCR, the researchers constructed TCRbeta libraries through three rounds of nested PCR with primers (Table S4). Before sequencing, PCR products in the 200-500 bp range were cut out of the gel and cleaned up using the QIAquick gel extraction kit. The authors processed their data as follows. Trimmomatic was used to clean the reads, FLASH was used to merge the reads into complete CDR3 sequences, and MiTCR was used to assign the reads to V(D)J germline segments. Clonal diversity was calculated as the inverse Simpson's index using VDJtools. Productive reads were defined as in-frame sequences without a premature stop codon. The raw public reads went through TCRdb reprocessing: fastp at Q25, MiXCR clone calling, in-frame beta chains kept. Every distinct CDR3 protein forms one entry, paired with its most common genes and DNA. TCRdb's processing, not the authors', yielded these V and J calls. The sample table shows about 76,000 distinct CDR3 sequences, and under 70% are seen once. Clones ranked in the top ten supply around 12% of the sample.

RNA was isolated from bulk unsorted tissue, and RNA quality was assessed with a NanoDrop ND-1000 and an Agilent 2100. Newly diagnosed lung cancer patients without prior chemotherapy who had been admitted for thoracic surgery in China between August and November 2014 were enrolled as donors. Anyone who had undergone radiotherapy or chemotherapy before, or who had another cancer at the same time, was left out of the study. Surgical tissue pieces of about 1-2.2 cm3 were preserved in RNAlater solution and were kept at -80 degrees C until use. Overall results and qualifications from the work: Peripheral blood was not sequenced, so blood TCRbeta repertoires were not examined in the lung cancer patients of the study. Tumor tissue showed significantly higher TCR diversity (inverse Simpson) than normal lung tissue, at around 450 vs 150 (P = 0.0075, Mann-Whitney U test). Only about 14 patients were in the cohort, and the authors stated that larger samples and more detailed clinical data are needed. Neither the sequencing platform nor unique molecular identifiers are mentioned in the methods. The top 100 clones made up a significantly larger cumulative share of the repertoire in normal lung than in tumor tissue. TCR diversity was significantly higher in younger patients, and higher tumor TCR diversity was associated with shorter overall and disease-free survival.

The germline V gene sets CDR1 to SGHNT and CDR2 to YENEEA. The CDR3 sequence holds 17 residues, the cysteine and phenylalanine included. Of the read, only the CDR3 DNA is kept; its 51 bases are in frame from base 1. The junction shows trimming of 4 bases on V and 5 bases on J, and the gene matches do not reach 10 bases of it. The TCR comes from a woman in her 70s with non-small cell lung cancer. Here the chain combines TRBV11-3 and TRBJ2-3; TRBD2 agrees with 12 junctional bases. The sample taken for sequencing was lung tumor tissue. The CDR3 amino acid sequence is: CASSSSLLAGGGDTQYF. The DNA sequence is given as TGTGCCAGCAGCTCAAGCCTTCTAGCGGGGGGGGGAGATACGCAGTATTTT.